These 29 T cell receptor beta chains share one sample of origin, sequenced in a study of blood T cell repertoires in COVID-19. Profiled with immunoSEQ multiplex PCR; TCRdb holds only in-frame clones, not every one. The sample holds about 190,000 clones, 84% seen once. Sample: peripheral blood. The receptors were sampled from a woman aged 70-85 years with active or convalescent COVID-19.

V usage is TRBV3-1 (or the pseudogene TRBV3-2) and J usage is TRBJ2-1; 7 bases map to TRBD2. Germline V gene sequence: CDR1 LGHDT, CDR2 YNNKEL (reference sequence). The length of the CDR3 is 16 residues. Trimming cost V 5 bases and J 10 bases; bases outside gene matches: 17. CDR3 protein: CASSFSRGRGVGEQFF. CDR3 DNA sequence: TGTGCCAGCAGCTTTTCGCGCGGGAGAGGTGTAGGGGAGCAGTTCTTC.

V is TRBV6-5 and J is TRBJ2-7, with no clear D. Germline-derived CDR1 and CDR2 are MNHEY and SVGAGI. The CDR3 contains 16 residues. V shed 0 bases and J shed 6 bases, with 18 bases lying between them. CDR3 sequence: CASSYSSPGASGEQYF. The DNA for the CDR3 is TGTGCCAGCAGTTACTCGAGTCCTGGCGCTAGTGGCGAGCAGTACTTC.

The chain employs TRBV9 and TRBJ1-1; 7 nucleotides match TRBD1. Germline lookup yields CDR1 SGDLS and CDR2 YYNGEE. V was pared by 4 bases and J by 5 bases, with 14 bases of the junction left unmatched. The CDR3 spans 16 residues. The CDR3 nucleotides read TGTGCCAGCAGCCAAGAACAGGGGATCTACGGAACTGAAGCTTTCTTT. Its translation is CASSQEQGIYGTEAFF.

The rearrangement uses TRBV6-5 and TRBJ2-5; 8 bases are shared with TRBD1. This CDR3 region has 13 residues. Germline assignment: CDR1 MNHEY and CDR2 SVGAGI. V shed 8 bases, J shed 7 bases, and the junction held 9 bases outside the gene matches. CDR3 bases: TGTGCCAGCCAGACAGGGGTATTAGGGACCCAGTACTTC. Translated, it gives CASQTGVLGTQYF.

This chain connects TRBV12-2 to TRBJ2-7; TRBD2 is the table's D call and was not checked against the DNA. TRBV12-2 is described as a pseudogene. The length of the CDR3 is 12 residues. The CDR3, as DNA: TGTGCAAGTCGCTTAGCCCCTTACGAGCAGTACTTC. Its translation is CASRLAPYEQYF.

The J gene is TRBJ2-7, the V gene TRBV9; possibly TRBD1 for D (6 bases). Trimming removed 4 bases at V and 2 bases at J, with 16 bases between. The CDR3 consists of 15 residues. CDR1 is SGDLS, CDR2 YYNGEE, per germline. CDR3 nucleotides: TGTGCCAGCAGCCGTCAGGGGATGCCCACCTACGAGCAGTACTTC. Protein product: CASSRQGMPTYEQYF.

The gene calls are TRBV5-4 and TRBJ2-3, with a tentative D call TRBD2 (5 bases). Germline V CDR1 and CDR2: SGHNT, YYREEE (reference sequence). With 1 base removed from V and 0 bases from J, the gap between germline ends came to 9 bases. This CDR3 is 15 amino acids long. CDR3 in amino acids: CASSLPRGSTDTQYF. CDR3 nucleotides: TGTGCCAGCAGCTTGCCCCGGGGAAGCACAGATACGCAGTATTTT.

The chain carries TRBV7-9 and TRBJ2-5; maybe TRBD1 (5 bases). The V gene's germline CDR1 is SEHNR and CDR2 FQNEAQ (reference sequence). The germline V and J ends were trimmed by 5 bases and 9 bases, with 10 bases remaining between them. The length of the CDR3 is 11 residues. CDR3 sequence (DNA): TGTGCCAGCAGCCCGCAAGGGGCCCAGTACTTC. Residues: CASSPQGAQYF. The whole variable domain, filled in from reference TRBV7-9 and TRBJ2-5, reads DTGVSQNPRHKITKRGQNVTFRCDPISEHNRLYWYRQTLGQGPEFLTYFQNEAQLEKSRLLSDRFSAERPKGSFSTLEIQRTEQGDSAMYLCASSPQGAQYFGPGTRLLVL.

In nucleotides, the CDR3 is TGCAGCGCAGGGGACAGTAGTGTTTCCCTCCACTTT. Residues: CSAGDSSVSLHF. V and J are TRBV29-1 and TRBJ1-6; TRBD1 matches 7 bases. Germline CDR1 and CDR2: SQVTM and ANQGSEA. Trimming removed 7 bases from V and 14 bases from J; junction bases left unmatched: 11. The CDR3 runs 12 residues.

This clone came up a few times. This chain joins TRBV28 and TRBJ2-3; 13 nucleotides line up with TRBD2. J was trimmed by 5 bases and V by 4 bases; bases with no gene match: 9. The CDR3 runs 17 residues. In germline, CDR1 is MDHEN, CDR2 SYDVKM. CDR3 loop: CASSSGTSGISRDTQYF. In DNA form, the CDR3 reads TGTGCCAGCAGTTCCGGGACTAGCGGGATAAGTCGAGATACGCAGTATTTT.

This sequence joins TRBV9 and TRBJ2-1; a possible D gene is TRBD2 (5 bases). The CDR3 is 13 amino acids. V gave up 1 base and J gave up 7 bases, with 9 bases separating them. Germline V gene lookup returns CDR1 SGDLS and CDR2 YYNGEE. The DNA of the CDR3 is TGTGCCAGCAGCGTATCGGGAATGAATGAGCAGTTCTTC. It translates to CASSVSGMNEQFF. The full variable domain, with the rest looked up from reference TRBV9 and TRBJ2-1, is DSGVTQTPKHLITATGQRVTLRCSPRSGDLSVYWYQQSLDQGLQFLIQYYNGEERAKGNILERFSAQQFPDLHSELNLSSLELGDSALYFCASSVSGMNEQFFGPGTRLTVL.

This rearrangement joins TRBV5-6 to TRBJ2-7; 11 bases match TRBD2. The germline gives CDR1 SGHDT, CDR2 YYEEEE. The V gene end was trimmed by 4 bases and the J gene end by 7 bases; junction bases not matched to a gene: 19. This CDR3 is 18 amino acids long. The CDR3 loop is CASSVPGQASGRRSEQYF. CDR3 DNA sequence: TGTGCCAGCAGCGTACCGGGACAGGCTAGCGGGAGGAGAAGTGAGCAGTACTTC.

The V gene is TRBV29-1, the J gene TRBJ2-2; 11 bases map to TRBD2. V gave up 7 bases and J gave up 6 bases; unmatched junction bases: 7. The CDR3 consists of 14 residues. Germline V CDR1 and CDR2: SQVTM, ANQGSEA. The CDR3 sequence: CSGRTSGSSGELFF. The CDR3 region has the DNA TGCAGCGGAAGAACTAGCGGGAGCTCCGGGGAGCTGTTTTTT.

The chain links TRBV7-8 to TRBJ2-5; TRBD1 might be the D (6 bases). Germline V gene data show CDR1 as SGHVS and CDR2 as FQNEAQ. The CDR3 totals 14 residues. V was cut by 5 bases and J by 5 bases, with 15 bases left in between. CDR3 amino acids: CASSILTGRETQYF. The CDR3 DNA reads TGTGCCAGCAGCATACTCACAGGGCGCGAGACCCAGTACTTC.

The chain couples TRBV24-1 to TRBJ2-1, with TRBD1 matching 9 bases. The CDR3 covers 15 residues. From germline, CDR1 is KGHDR and CDR2 SFDVKD. V shed 5 bases and J 8 bases; nucleotides not matched to a gene: 9. The CDR3 region has the DNA TGTGCCACCAGTGCACTGGACAGGGGATCCGATGAGCAGTTCTTC. It is translated as CATSALDRGSDEQFF.

The J gene is TRBJ2-1, the V gene TRBV18, with no clear D. The ends were cut back, 3 bases at V and 7 bases at J, with 10 bases in the middle. Germline V gene sequence: CDR1 KGHSH, CDR2 LQKENI. The CDR3 sequence is 13 residues long. The CDR3 here is CASSPSLENEQFF. CDR3 sequence (DNA): TGTGCCAGCTCACCGTCCCTAGAGAATGAGCAGTTCTTC. The full variable domain, its missing parts supplied by reference TRBV18 and TRBJ2-1, is NAGVMQNPRHLVRRRGQEARLRCSPMKGHSHVYWYRQLPEEGLKFMVYLQKENIIDESGMPKERFSAEFPKEGPSILRIQQVVRGDSAAYFCASSPSLENEQFFGPGTRLTVL.

The rearrangement links TRBV14 to TRBJ1-4; a possible D gene is TRBD1 (5 bases). V lost 0 bases to trimming and J lost 4 bases, with 12 bases between them. Germline lookup yields CDR1 SGHDN and CDR2 FVKESK. This CDR3 spans 16 amino acids. The CDR3 DNA sequence: TGTGCCAGCAGCCAAGAACTCGACAGTCTTAATGAAAAACTGTTTTTT. Its translation is CASSQELDSLNEKLFF.

The V and J genes are TRBV11-2 and TRBJ2-5, with TRBD1 matching 7 bases. This CDR3 is built from 15 residues. Unmatched junction bases numbered 5, after V lost 2 bases and J lost 2 bases. The V gene's germline CDR1 is SGHAT and CDR2 FQNNGV. CDR3 nucleotides: TGTGCCAGCAGCTTATGGGGCAGGGGGCAAGAGACCCAGTACTTC. This translates into CASSLWGRGQETQYF. The entire variable domain, with the rest obtained from reference TRBV11-2 and TRBJ2-5, is as follows: EAGVAQSPRYKIIEKRQSVAFWCNPISGHATLYWYQQILGQGPKLLIQFQNNGVVDDSQLPKDRFSAERLKGVDSTLKIQPAKLEDSAVYLCASSLWGRGQETQYFGPGTRLLVL.

This clone was observed a few times. This chain joins TRBV28 and TRBJ2-7; 10 nucleotides match TRBD2. J lost 2 bases, V lost 5 bases, and 9 bases had no gene match. This CDR3 contains 16 residues. CDR1 is MDHEN, CDR2 SYDVKM, per germline. The CDR3 is CASSPHPSGRAYEQYF. The CDR3 DNA reads TGTGCCAGCAGTCCCCATCCCAGCGGGAGGGCCTACGAGCAGTACTTC.

V and J are TRBV9 and TRBJ2-7, with D possibly TRBD1 on 6 matching bases. Germline V gene lookup returns CDR1 SGDLS and CDR2 YYNGEE. V lost 4 bases and J lost 0, with 11 bases in between. The length of the CDR3 is 14 residues. CDR3 sequence: CASSPRDNSYEQYF. In nucleotides, the CDR3 is TGTGCCAGCAGCCCTCGGGACAACTCCTACGAGCAGTACTTC.

This rearrangement joins TRBV6-5 to TRBJ1-2, with D possibly matching TRBD1 (6 bases). Trimming removed 4 bases from V and 4 bases from J, with 16 bases in between. This CDR3 is 15 amino acids long. CDR1 is MNHEY and CDR2 is SVGAGI in the germline V gene. The CDR3 sequence is CASSSPDRSGYGYTF. For the CDR3, the DNA is TGTGCCAGCAGTTCACCCGACAGGTCTGGCTATGGCTACACCTTC.

V gene TRBV23-1 combines with J gene TRBJ1-2; a possible D gene is TRBD1 (6 bases). TRBV23-1 belongs to the ORF category, with a function that is uncertain. V was cut by 2 bases and J by 3 bases, with 13 bases left in between. The CDR3 is 15 amino acids. CDR3 DNA: TGCGCCAGCAGTCAACCCAGGGGTGTCCACTATGGCTACACCTTC. Translating it yields CASSQPRGVHYGYTF.

The V gene is TRBV6-5, the J gene TRBJ2-1, with D possibly matching TRBD2 (6 bases). The CDR3 extends over 15 amino acids. V lost 8 bases to trimming and J lost 0 bases, with 14 bases between them. The germline V gene has CDR1 MNHEY and CDR2 SVGAGI. This CDR3 is CASALRGSSYNEQFF. In nucleotides, the CDR3 is TGTGCCAGCGCCCTACGGGGGAGCTCCTACAATGAGCAGTTCTTC.

The chain recombines TRBV11-1 with TRBJ2-5; D is ambiguous. Between the trimmed V and J ends, which lost 3 bases and 0 bases, there was a span of 8 bases. CDR1 and CDR2 from the germline V gene are SGHAT and FQDESV (reference sequence). This CDR3 has 14 amino acids. CDR3: CASSFAPNQETQYF. The CDR3 DNA reads TGTGCCAGCAGCTTTGCGCCAAACCAAGAGACCCAGTACTTC.

This chain connects TRBV13 to TRBJ2-3, with 11 bases lining up with TRBD1. There are 19 residues in the CDR3. V trimming: 5 bases; J trimming: 0 bases; junction bases outside the gene matches: 13. Looked up from germline, CDR1 is PRHDT and CDR2 is FYEKMQ (reference sequence). The CDR3: CASSTRGGQGASSTDTQYF. In DNA form, the CDR3 reads TGTGCCAGCAGCACCCGCGGCGGACAGGGGGCTTCTAGCACAGATACGCAGTATTTT.

This clone was seen just once. The genes are TRBV18 and TRBJ2-7; a possible D gene is TRBD2 (7 bases). Per germline, CDR1 KGHSH and CDR2 LQKENI. The CDR3 totals 16 residues. V lost 4 bases to trimming and J lost 2 bases, with 18 bases between them. The CDR3 protein is CASSLYGGGGPYEQYF. CDR3 DNA sequence: TGTGCCAGCTCACTTTACGGAGGGGGAGGGCCCTACGAGCAGTACTTC.

CDR3 loop: CASSLSTAYEQYF. The CDR3 DNA is TGCGCCAGCAGCTTGAGCACCGCCTACGAGCAGTACTTC. The chain uses TRBV5-1 and TRBJ2-7; no reliable D call. V gave up 1 base and J gave up 2 bases, with 7 bases separating them. The CDR3 is made up of 13 amino acids. CDR1 and CDR2 (germline): SGHRS, YFSETQ. Using reference TRBV5-1 and TRBJ2-7 for the parts outside the CDR3, the full variable domain is KAGVTQTPRYLIKTRGQQVTLSCSPISGHRSVSWYQQTPGQGLQFLFEYFSETQRNKGNFPGRFSGRQFSNSRSEMNVSTLELGDSALYLCASSLSTAYEQYFGPGTRLTVT.

The chain combines TRBV19 with TRBJ2-1; the D gene is possibly TRBD1 (6 bases). The germline V and J ends were trimmed by 5 bases and 7 bases, with 15 bases remaining between them. CDR1 is LNHDA, CDR2 SQIVND, per germline (reference sequence). This CDR3 contains 14 residues. CDR3 coding DNA: TGTGCCAGTAGTTCGGGACAAGTTCTAAATGAGCAGTTCTTC. The encoded protein is CASSSGQVLNEQFF. Filled out from reference TRBV19 and TRBJ2-1, the complete variable domain reads DGGITQSPKYLFRKEGQNVTLSCEQNLNHDAMYWYRQDPGQGLRLIYYSQIVNDFQKGDIAEGYSVSREKKESFPLTVTSAQKNPTAFYLCASSSGQVLNEQFFGPGTRLTVL.

The V gene is TRBV5-1, the J gene TRBJ2-2; tentative D call: TRBD2 (8 bases). Germline CDR1 and CDR2: SGHRS and YFSETQ. V gave up 3 bases and J gave up 2 bases, with 17 bases separating them. The CDR3 has 17 amino acids. The CDR3 DNA reads as TGCGCCAGCAGCTCGGGGACAGCGGGAGCCAACACCGGGGAGCTGTTTTTT. Amino acids: CASSSGTAGANTGELFF. Filled out from reference TRBV5-1 and TRBJ2-2, the complete variable domain reads KAGVTQTPRYLIKTRGQQVTLSCSPISGHRSVSWYQQTPGQGLQFLFEYFSETQRNKGNFPGRFSGRQFSNSRSEMNVSTLELGDSALYLCASSSGTAGANTGELFFGEGSRLTVL.